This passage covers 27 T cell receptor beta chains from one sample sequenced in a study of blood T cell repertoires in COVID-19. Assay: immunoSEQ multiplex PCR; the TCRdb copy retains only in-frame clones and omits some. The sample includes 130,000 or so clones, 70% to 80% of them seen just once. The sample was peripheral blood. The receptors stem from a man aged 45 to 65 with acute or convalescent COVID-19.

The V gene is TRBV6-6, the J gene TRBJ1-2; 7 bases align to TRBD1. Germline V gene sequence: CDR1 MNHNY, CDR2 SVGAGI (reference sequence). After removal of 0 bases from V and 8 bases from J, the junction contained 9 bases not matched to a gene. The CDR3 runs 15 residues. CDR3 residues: CASSYSDRASEGYTF. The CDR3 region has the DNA TGTGCCAGCAGTTACTCTGACAGGGCAAGTGAGGGCTACACCTTC.

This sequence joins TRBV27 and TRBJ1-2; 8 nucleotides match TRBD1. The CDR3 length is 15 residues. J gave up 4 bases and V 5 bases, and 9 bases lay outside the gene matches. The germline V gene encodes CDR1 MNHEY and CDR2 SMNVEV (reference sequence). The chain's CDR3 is CASSGRRDRTYGYTF. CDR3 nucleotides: TGTGCCAGCAGTGGGAGGCGGGACAGGACCTATGGCTACACCTTC.

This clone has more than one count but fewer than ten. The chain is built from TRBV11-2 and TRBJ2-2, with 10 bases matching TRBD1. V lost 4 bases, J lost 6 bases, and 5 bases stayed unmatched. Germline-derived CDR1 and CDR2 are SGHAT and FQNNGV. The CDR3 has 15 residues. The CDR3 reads CASSSSGTGAGELFF. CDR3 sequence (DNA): TGTGCCAGCAGCTCATCCGGGACAGGGGCCGGGGAGCTGTTTTTT.

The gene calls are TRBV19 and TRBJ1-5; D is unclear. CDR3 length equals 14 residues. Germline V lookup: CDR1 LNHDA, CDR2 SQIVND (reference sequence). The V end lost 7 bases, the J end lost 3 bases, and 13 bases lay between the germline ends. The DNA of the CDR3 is TGTGCCAGTACCGGAGATGGGTACAATCAGCCCCAGCATTTT. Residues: CASTGDGYNQPQHF. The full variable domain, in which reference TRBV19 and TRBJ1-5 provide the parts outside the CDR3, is DGGITQSPKYLFRKEGQNVTLSCEQNLNHDAMYWYRQDPGQGLRLIYYSQIVNDFQKGDIAEGYSVSREKKESFPLTVTSAQKNPTAFYLCASTGDGYNQPQHFGDGTRLSIL.

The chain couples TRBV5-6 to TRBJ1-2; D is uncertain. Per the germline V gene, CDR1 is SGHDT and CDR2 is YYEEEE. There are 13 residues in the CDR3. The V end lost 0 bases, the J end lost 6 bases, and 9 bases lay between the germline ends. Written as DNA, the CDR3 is TGTGCCAGCAGCTTGGCGGCCGGGGATGGCTACACCTTC. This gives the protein CASSLAAGDGYTF.

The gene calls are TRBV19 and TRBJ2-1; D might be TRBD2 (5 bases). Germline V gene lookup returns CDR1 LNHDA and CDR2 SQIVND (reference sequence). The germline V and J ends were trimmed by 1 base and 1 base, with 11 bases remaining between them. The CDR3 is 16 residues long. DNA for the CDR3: TGTGCCAGTAGTATAGGGAGGACGGCTTCCTACAATGAGCAGTTCTTC. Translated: CASSIGRTASYNEQFF.

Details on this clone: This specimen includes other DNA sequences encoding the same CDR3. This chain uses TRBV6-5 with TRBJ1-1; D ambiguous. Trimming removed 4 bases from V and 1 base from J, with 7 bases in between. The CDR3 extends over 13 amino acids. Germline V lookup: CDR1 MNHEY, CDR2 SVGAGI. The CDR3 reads CASSLRGNTEAFF. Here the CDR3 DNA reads TGTGCCAGCAGTTTGCGGGGGAACACTGAAGCTTTCTTT.

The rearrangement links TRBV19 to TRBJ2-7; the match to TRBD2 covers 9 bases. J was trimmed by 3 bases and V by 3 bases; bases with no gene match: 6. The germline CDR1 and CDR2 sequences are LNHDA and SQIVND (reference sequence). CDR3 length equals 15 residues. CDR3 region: CASSIISGGFYEQYF. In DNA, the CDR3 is TGTGCCAGTAGTATCATTAGCGGGGGCTTCTACGAGCAGTACTTC.

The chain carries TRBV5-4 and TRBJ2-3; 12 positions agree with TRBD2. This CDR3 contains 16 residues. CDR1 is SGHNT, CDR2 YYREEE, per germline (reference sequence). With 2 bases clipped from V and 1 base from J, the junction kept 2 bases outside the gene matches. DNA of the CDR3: TGTGCCAGCAGCTTTCGACTAGCGGGGGGCACAGATACGCAGTATTTT. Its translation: CASSFRLAGGTDTQYF.

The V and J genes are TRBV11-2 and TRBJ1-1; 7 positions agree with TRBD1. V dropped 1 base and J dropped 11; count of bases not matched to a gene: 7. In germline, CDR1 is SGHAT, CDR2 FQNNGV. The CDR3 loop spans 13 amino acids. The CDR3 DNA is TGTGCCAGCAGCTTAGGTGAGGGGGCTTGGGCTTTCTTT. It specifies CASSLGEGAWAFF.

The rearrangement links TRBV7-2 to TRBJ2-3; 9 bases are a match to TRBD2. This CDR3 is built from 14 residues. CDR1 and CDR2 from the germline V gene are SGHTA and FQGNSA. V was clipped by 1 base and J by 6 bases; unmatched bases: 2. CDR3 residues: CASSLVAGGDTQYF. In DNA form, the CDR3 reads TGTGCCAGCAGCTTAGTGGCGGGGGGGGATACGCAGTATTTT.

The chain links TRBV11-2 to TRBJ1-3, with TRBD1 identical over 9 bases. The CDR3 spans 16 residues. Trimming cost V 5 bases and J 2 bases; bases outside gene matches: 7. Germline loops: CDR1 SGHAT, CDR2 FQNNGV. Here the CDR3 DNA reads TGTGCCAGCAGCCACCCCCGGGACAGGGCTGGAAACACCATATATTTT. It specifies CASSHPRDRAGNTIYF.

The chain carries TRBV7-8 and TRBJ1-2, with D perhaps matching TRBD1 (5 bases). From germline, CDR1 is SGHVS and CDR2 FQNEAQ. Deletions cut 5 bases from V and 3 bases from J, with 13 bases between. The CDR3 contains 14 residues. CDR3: CASSRGAGDYGYTF. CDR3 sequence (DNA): TGTGCCAGCAGCCGAGGGGCGGGGGACTATGGCTACACCTTC.

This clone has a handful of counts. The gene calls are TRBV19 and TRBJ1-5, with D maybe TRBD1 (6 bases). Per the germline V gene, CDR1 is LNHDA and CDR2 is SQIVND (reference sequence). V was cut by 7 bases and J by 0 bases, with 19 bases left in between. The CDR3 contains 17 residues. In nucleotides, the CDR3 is TGTGCCAGTACTACTCTGGGGGCAGTTGATAGCAATCAGCCCCAGCATTTT. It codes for CASTTLGAVDSNQPQHF.

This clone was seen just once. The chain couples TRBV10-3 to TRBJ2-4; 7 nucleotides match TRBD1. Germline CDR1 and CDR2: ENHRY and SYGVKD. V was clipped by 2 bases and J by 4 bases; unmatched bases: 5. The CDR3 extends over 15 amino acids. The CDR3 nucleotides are TGTGCCATCAGTGAGACTTTGGGACAGAAAAACATTCAGTACTTC. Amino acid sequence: CAISETLGQKNIQYF.

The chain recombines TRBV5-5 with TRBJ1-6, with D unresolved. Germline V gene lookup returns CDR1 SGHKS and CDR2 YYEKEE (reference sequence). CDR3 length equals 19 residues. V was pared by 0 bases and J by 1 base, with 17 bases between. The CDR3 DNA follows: TGTGCCAGCAGCTTGGATGCCGGGATAGGACGGTCCTATAATTCACCCCTCCACTTT. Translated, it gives CASSLDAGIGRSYNSPLHF.

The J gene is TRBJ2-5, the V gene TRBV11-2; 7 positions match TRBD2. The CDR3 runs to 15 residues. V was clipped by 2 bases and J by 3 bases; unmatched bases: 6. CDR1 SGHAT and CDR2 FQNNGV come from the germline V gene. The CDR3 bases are TGTGCCAGCAGCTTATATCGGGGGGTCGAAGAGACCCAGTACTTC. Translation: CASSLYRGVEETQYF. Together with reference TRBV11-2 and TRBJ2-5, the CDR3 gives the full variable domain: EAGVAQSPRYKIIEKRQSVAFWCNPISGHATLYWYQQILGQGPKLLIQFQNNGVVDDSQLPKDRFSAERLKGVDSTLKIQPAKLEDSAVYLCASSLYRGVEETQYFGPGTRLLVL.

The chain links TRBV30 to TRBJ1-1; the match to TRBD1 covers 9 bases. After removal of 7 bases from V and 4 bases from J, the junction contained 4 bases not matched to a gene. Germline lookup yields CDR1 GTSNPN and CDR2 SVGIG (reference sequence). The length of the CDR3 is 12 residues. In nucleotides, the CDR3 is TGTGCCTCGAAGGACAGGGGCACTGAAGCTTTCTTT. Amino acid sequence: CASKDRGTEAFF.

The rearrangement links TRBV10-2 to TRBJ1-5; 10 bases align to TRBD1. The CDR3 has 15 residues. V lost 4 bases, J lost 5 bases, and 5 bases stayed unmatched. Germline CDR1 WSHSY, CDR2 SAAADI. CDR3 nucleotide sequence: TGCGCCAGCAGTGGGGTCGGACAGGGGGATCAGCCCCAGCATTTT. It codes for CASSGVGQGDQPQHF.

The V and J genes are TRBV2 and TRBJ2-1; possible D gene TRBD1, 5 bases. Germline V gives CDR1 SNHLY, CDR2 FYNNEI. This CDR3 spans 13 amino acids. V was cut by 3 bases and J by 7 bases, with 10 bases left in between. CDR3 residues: CASSEGQWNEQFF. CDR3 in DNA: TGTGCCAGCAGTGAGGGGCAGTGGAATGAGCAGTTCTTC.

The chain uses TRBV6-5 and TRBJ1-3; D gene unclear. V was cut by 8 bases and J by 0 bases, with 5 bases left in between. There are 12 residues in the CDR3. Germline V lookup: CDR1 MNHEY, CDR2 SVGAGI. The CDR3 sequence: CASDNSGNTIYF. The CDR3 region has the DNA TGTGCCAGCGACAACTCTGGAAACACCATATATTTT.

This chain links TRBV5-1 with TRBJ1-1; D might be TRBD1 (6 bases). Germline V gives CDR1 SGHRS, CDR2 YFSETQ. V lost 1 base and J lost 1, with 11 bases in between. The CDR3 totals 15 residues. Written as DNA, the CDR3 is TGCGCCAGCAGCTTGCGACAGGCCCCGAACACTGAAGCTTTCTTT. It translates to CASSLRQAPNTEAFF.

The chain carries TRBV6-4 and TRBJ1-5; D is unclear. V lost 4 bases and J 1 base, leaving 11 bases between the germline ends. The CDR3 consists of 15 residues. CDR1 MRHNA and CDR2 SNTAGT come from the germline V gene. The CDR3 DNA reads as TGTGCCAGCAGTGGCTATAGGGAGAGCAATCAGCCCCAGCATTTT. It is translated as CASSGYRESNQPQHF.

Here the CDR3 reads CAISESTRPNTEAFF. The DNA of the CDR3 is TGTGCCATCAGTGAGTCGACTCGGCCGAACACTGAAGCTTTCTTT. The chain employs TRBV10-3 and TRBJ1-1; D unresolved. This CDR3 spans 15 amino acids. Trimming removed 0 bases from V and 1 base from J, with 9 bases in between. The germline CDR1 and CDR2 sequences are ENHRY and SYGVKD.

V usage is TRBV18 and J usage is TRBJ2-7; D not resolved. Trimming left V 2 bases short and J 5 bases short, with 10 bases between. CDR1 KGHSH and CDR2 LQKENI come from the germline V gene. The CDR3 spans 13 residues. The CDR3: CASSPVGQDEQYF. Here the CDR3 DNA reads TGTGCCAGCTCACCAGTCGGCCAGGACGAGCAGTACTTC.

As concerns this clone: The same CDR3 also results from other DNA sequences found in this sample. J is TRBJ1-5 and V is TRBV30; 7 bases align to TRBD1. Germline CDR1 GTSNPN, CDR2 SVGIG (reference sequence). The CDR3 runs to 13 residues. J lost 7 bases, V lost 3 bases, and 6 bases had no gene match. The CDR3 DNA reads TGTGCCTGGAGCCGGGACAGTAACCAGCCCCAGCATTTT. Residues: CAWSRDSNQPQHF.

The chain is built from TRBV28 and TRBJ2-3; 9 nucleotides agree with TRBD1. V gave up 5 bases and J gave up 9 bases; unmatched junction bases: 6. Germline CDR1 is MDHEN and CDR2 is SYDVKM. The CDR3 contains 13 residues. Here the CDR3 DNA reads TGTGCCAGCAGTAAACAGGGGGCCGAGACGCAGTATTTT. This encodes CASSKQGAETQYF.